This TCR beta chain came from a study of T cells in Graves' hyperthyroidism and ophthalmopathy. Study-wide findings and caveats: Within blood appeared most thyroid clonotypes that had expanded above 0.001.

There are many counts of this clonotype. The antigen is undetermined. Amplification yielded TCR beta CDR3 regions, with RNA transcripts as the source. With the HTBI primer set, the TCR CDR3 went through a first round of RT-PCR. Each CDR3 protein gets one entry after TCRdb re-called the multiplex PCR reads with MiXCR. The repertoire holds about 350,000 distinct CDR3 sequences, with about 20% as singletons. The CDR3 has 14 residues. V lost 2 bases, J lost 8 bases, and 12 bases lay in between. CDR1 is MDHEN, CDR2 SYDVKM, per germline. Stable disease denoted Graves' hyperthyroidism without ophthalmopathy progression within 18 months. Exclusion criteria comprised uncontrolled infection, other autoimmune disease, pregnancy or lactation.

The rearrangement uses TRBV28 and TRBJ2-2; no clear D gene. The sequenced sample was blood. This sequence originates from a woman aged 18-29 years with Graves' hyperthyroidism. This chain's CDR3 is CASSLGYVSGELFF. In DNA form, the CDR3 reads TGTGCCAGCAGTTTAGGCTACGTCTCTGGGGAGCTGTTTTTT. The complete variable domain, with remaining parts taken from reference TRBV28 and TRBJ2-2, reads DVKVTQSSRYLVKRTGEKVFLECVQDMDHENMFWYRQDPGLGLRLIYFSYDVKMKEKGDIPEGYSVSREKKERFSLILESASTNQTSMYLCASSLGYVSGELFFGEGSRLTVL.